A selection of T cell receptor beta chains follows, all from one sample in a study of spatial heterogeneity in lung cancer. TCRdb ran MiXCR on the 5' RACE reads and lists one entry per CDR3 protein. The table lists 9,500 to 10,000 distinct CDR3 sequences, around 6% of them singletons. The sample consisted of lung tumor tissue, taken at surgery. The receptors come from a female donor with early-stage non-small cell lung cancer. The CDR3 runs from the conserved cysteine through the conserved F or W. Each record gives: V gene, D gene, clone size, J gene, CDR3 protein, CDR3 DNA. D genes are given only for firm matches. Size tells how often a clone was seen (once, few, many) or the class of an expanded clone, and some rows leave it out.

v_gene: TRBV12-3/TRBV12-4
d_gene: TRBD2
abundance: few
j_gene: TRBJ2-4
CDR3aa: CASTRTSGPNIQYF
CDR3nt: TGTGCCAGCACCAGGACTAGCGGGCCAAACATTCAGTACTTC

v_gene: TRBV10-3
d_gene: .
abundance: many
j_gene: TRBJ2-2
CDR3aa: CAISSQENTGELFF
CDR3nt: TGTGCCATCAGTTCACAGGAGAACACCGGGGAGCTGTTTTTT

v_gene: TRBV18
d_gene: TRBD2
abundance: .
j_gene: TRBJ2-7
CDR3aa: CASSPALAGYEQYF
CDR3nt: TGTGCCAGCTCACCTGCCCTAGCGGGGTACGAGCAGTACTTC

v_gene: TRBV20-1
d_gene: TRBD1
abundance: many
j_gene: TRBJ1-2
CDR3aa: CSAAGTGQSNYGYTF
CDR3nt: TGCAGTGCTGCCGGGACAGGGCAATCCAACTATGGCTACACCTTC

v_gene: TRBV28
d_gene: TRBD2
abundance: .
j_gene: TRBJ2-1
CDR3aa: CASRTSGRASDEFF
CDR3nt: TGTGCCAGCAGAACTAGCGGGAGGGCAAGTGATGAGTTCTTC

v_gene: TRBV3-1
d_gene: TRBD1
abundance: .
j_gene: TRBJ1-1
CDR3aa: CASSQGQGTEAFF
CDR3nt: TGTGCCAGCAGCCAAGGACAGGGCACTGAAGCTTTCTTT

v_gene: TRBV4-1
d_gene: .
abundance: many
j_gene: TRBJ2-5
CDR3aa: CASSLTGSIPQETQYF
CDR3nt: TGCGCCAGCAGCCTCACAGGGTCCATCCCTCAAGAGACCCAGTACTTC

v_gene: TRBV29-1
d_gene: TRBD1
abundance: many
j_gene: TRBJ2-5
CDR3aa: CSGDRGLGQETQYF
CDR3nt: TGCAGCGGAGACAGGGGATTGGGTCAAGAGACCCAGTACTTC

v_gene: TRBV6-5
d_gene: TRBD1
abundance: many
j_gene: TRBJ2-5
CDR3aa: CASSFGTVRETQYF
CDR3nt: TGTGCCAGCAGTTTTGGGACAGTGAGGGAGACCCAGTACTTC

v_gene: TRBV30
d_gene: TRBD2
abundance: many
j_gene: TRBJ2-7
CDR3aa: CAWTRGGNEQYF
CDR3nt: TGTGCCTGGACTCGGGGGGGGAACGAGCAGTACTTC

v_gene: TRBV28
d_gene: .
abundance: many
j_gene: TRBJ2-7
CDR3aa: CASSHDGSYEQYF
CDR3nt: TGTGCCAGCAGTCACGACGGGTCCTACGAGCAGTACTTC